This TCR beta chain comes out of a study of shared clonotypes between healthy human individuals. On the study more broadly: Plates per donor: three CD4 naive, three CD4 memory, two CD8 naive, one CD8 memory.

Germline V CDR1 and CDR2: KGHSH, LQKENI. Trimming removed 2 bases at V and 2 bases at J, with 3 bases between. The CDR3 is 12 residues long. Profiling relied on immunoSEQ multiplex PCR, and the TCRdb table lists in-frame clones only, not all of them. The sample yields hundreds of thousands of clones, less than 98% seen once. The rearrangement links TRBV18 to TRBJ1-2, with D hard to call. The source of this sequence is a woman aged 30 to 39 in good health. Sequenced sample: naive CD4+ T cells sorted from blood. The subset is: CD45RA+ positively selected. CDR3 amino acids: CASSPGNYGYTF. In DNA, the CDR3 is TGTGCCAGCTCACCAGGGAACTATGGCTACACCTTC.